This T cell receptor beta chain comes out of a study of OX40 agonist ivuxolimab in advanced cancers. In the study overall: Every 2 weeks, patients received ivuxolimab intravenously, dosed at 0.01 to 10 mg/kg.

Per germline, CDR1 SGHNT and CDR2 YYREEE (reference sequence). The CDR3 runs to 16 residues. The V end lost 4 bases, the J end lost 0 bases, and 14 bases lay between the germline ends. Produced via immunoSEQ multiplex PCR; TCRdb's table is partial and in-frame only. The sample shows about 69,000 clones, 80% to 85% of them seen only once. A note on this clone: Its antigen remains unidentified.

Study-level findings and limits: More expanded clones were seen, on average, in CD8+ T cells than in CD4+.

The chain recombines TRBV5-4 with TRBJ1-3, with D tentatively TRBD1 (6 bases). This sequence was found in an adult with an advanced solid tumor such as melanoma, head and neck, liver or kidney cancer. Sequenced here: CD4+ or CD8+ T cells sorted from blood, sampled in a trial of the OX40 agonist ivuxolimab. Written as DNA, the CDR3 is TGTGCCAGCAGCGATAACACAGGGAGCTCTGGAAACACCATATATTTT. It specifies CASSDNTGSSGNTIYF. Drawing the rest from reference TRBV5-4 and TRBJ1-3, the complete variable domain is ETGVTQSPTHLIKTRGQQVTLRCSSQSGHNTVSWYQQALGQGPQFIFQYYREEENGRGNFPPRFSGLQFPNYSSELNVNALELDDSALYLCASSDNTGSSGNTIYFGEGSWLTVV.